Below, one T cell receptor (beta chain) is given with its context. V lost 3 bases, J lost 3 bases, and 9 bases stayed unmatched. This CDR3 spans 16 amino acids. CDR1 MNHEY and CDR2 SMNVEV come from the germline V gene (reference sequence). This record comes from a study of blood T cell repertoires in COVID-19. Per the authors' pipeline: Cell counts per sample came from amplifying reference gene primers. Using immunoSEQ multiplex PCR, the repertoire was profiled, and TCRdb retains in-frame clones only, with some absent. V and J calls and clone size are those listed in that table; D and trimming were worked out from the DNA. The sample has a few hundred thousand clones; around four fifths are singletons.

The gene calls are TRBV27 and TRBJ1-1; 8 bases align to TRBD1. Specimen: peripheral blood. The sequence came from a woman aged 60-70 years who had recovered from COVID-19. Here the CDR3 reads CASSFLGQGVYTEAFF. CDR3 DNA: TGTGCCAGCAGTTTCCTAGGACAGGGTGTATACACTGAAGCTTTCTTT.